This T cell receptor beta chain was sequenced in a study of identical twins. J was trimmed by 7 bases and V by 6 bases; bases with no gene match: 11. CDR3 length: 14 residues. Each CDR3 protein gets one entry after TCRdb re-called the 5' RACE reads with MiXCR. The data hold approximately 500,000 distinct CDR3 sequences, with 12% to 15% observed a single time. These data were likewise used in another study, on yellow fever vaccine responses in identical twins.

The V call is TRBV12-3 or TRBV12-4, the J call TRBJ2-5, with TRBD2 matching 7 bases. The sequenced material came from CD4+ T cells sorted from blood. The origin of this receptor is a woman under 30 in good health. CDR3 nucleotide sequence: TGTGCCAGCAGCCCGACTAGCCGTGTTAGGACCCAGTACTTC. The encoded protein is CASSPTSRVRTQYF.